Listed here is a single T cell receptor (beta chain). Its antigen is as yet unknown. The data originate from a study of radiotherapy plus CTLA-4 blockade in lung cancer. Study-wide findings and caveats: Alongside interferon-beta, early blood T cell clone dynamics were reportedly the best predictor of response. Radiotherapy plus ipilimumab was followed by expansion in blood of tumor-derived TCR clones.

Libraries were prepared by immunoSEQ multiplex PCR; TCRdb keeps only in-frame clonotypes and omits some of them. The table includes 90,000 or so clones, more than 75% detected once. Germline CDR1 is MNHNS and CDR2 is SASEGT. Trimming at V came to 6 bases and at J to 1 base, leaving 3 bases not matched to a gene. The CDR3 contains 14 residues. The sequence came from a human donor with non-small cell lung cancer who had a partial response to radiotherapy plus ipilimumab. The sample was peripheral blood, taken from a patient treated with radiotherapy plus ipilimumab. The V call is TRBV6-1, the J call TRBJ2-5; 9 nucleotides agree with TRBD2. The CDR3 sequence is CASRTGLAQETQYF. CDR3 coding DNA: TGTGCCAGCAGGACGGGACTAGCCCAAGAGACCCAGTACTTC.